The 3 T cell receptor beta chains given below trace back to one sample, sequenced in a study of control samples from healthy donors and cancer patients. TCRdb's table, derived via immunoSEQ multiplex PCR, lists solely in-frame clones and lacks some. The sample lists 90,000 to 140,000 clones, around four fifths occurring once. The sequencing input was blood. The receptors stem from a woman aged 45 to 65 in good health.

This chain uses TRBV13 with TRBJ1-1; no clear D. Trimming shortened V by 2 bases and J by 3 bases, and 13 bases separated the two germline ends. The CDR3 runs to 15 residues. Per the germline V gene, CDR1 is PRHDT and CDR2 is FYEKMQ (reference sequence). CDR3: CASSLSPRGDTEAFF. CDR3 DNA sequence: TGTGCCAGCAGCTTATCCCCCCGGGGTGACACTGAAGCTTTCTTT. Based on the CDR3 plus reference TRBV13 and TRBJ1-1, the full variable domain is AAGVIQSPRHLIKEKRETATLKCYPIPRHDTVYWYQQGPGQDPQFLISFYEKMQSDKGSIPDRFSAQQFSDYHSELNMSSLELGDSALYFCASSLSPRGDTEAFFGQGTRLTVV.

The rearrangement joins TRBV3-1 (or the pseudogene TRBV3-2) to TRBJ2-7, with 7 bases lining up with TRBD2. This CDR3 has 14 residues. The V gene end was trimmed by 4 bases and the J gene end by 4 bases; junction bases not matched to a gene: 7. The germline gives CDR1 LGHDT, CDR2 YNNKEL (reference sequence). CDR3 nucleotide sequence: TGTGCCAGCAGCCCGAGGGAGGGATGGTACGAGCAGTACTTC. This gives the protein CASSPREGWYEQYF.

The chain links TRBV19 to TRBJ2-3, with a weak D call TRBD2 (5 bases). The CDR3 loop spans 14 amino acids. From germline, CDR1 is LNHDA and CDR2 SQIVND (reference sequence). Trimming took off 3 bases at V and 0 bases at J, with 7 bases between the two ends. CDR3 nucleotides: TGTGCCAGTAGTATCCGGACTAGCACAGATACGCAGTATTTT. Residues: CASSIRTSTDTQYF.